The T cell receptor beta chain under discussion was sequenced for a study of beta chain features in type 1 diabetes. Overall study results and limits: For type 1 diabetes patients, VDJ junctions showed fewer insertions and more deletions. Highly expressing activated T cells could be over-counted with a cDNA template. Researchers reported that naive, central memory and Treg TCRB repertoires appeared more similar in patients than in healthy donors. Patients with Type 1 diabetes showed moderately but significantly shorter TCRB CDR3s in all four CD4+ subsets.

This clone was counted between two and nine times. Its target is not known. Investigators reverse transcribed all isolated RNA, so they sequenced expressed TCRB transcripts. Profiling relied on immunoSEQ multiplex PCR, and the TCRdb table lists in-frame clones only, not all of them. Of a few hundred thousand clones listed, more than 12% are singletons. The germline V gene encodes CDR1 MDHEN and CDR2 SYDVKM. The CDR3 has 15 amino acids. The ends were cut back, 4 bases at V and 2 bases at J, with 12 bases in the middle. Sequenced sample: naive CD4+ T cells from blood. This rearrangement joins TRBV28 to TRBJ1-5; D gene ambiguous. This TCR was sampled from a woman under 30 in good health. CDR3 nucleotides: TGTGCCAGCAGTTCGGGAGACTGGGGCAATCAGCCCCAGCATTTT. This encodes CASSSGDWGNQPQHF.